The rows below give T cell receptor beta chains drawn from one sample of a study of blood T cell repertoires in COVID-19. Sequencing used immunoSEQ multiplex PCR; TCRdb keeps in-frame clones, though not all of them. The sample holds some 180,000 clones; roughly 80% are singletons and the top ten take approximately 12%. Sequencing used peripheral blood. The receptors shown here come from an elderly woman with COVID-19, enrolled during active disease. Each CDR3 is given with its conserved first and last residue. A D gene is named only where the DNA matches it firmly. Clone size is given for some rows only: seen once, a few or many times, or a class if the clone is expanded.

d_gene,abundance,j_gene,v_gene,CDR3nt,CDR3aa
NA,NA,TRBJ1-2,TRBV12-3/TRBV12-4,TGTGCCAGCAGTTCCGTCTATGGCTACACCTTC,CASSSVYGYTF
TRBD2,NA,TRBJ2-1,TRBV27,TGTGCCAGCAGGCTCGGGCTAGCGGGGGCCAATGAGCAGTTCTTC,CASRLGLAGANEQFF
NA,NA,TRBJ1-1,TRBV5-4,TGTGCCAGCAGCTTGGCCGCAGCAGGAAACACTGAAGCTTTCTTT,CASSLAAAGNTEAFF
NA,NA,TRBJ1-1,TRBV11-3,TGTGCCAGCAGCGCCCTAGAAGATGAAGCTTTCTTT,CASSALEDEAFF
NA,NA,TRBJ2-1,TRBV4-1,TGCGCCAGCAGCCAAGGTGGAGGCGTTTACAATGAGCAGTTCTTC,CASSQGGGVYNEQFF
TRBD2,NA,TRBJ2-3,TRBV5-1,TGCGCCAGCAGCCTTTTAGCGGGAGTCGGAATCGCAGATACGCAGTATTTT,CASSLLAGVGIADTQYF
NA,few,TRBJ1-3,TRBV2,TGTGCCAGCGAGGCGGGGAGTGAAAACACCATATATTTT,CASEAGSENTIYF
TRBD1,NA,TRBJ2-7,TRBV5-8,TGTGCCAGCAGCCCCCCCGGGACAGCCTACGAGCAGTACTTT,CASSPPGTAYEQYF
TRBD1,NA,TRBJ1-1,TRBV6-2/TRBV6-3,TGTGCCAGCAGTTACAGGGGGCGCGGCACTGAAGCTTTCTTT,CASSYRGRGTEAFF
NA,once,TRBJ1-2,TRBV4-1,TGCGCCAGCAGCCAAGATCGGATTACAGGGATGGGGAAAGATGGCTACACCTTC,CASSQDRITGMGKDGYTF
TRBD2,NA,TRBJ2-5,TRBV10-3,TGTGCCATCAGCCGCCTCGGGACTAGCGGGAGTGGGGGAGAGACCCAGTACTTC,CAISRLGTSGSGGETQYF
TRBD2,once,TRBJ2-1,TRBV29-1,TGCAGCGTTGCCTCGGGACTAGCGCCTTTGAGGAATGAGCAGTTCTTC,CSVASGLAPLRNEQFF
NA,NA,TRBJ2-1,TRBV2,TGTGCCAGCAGTGAGATGGCCCGCTACAATGAGCAGTTCTTC,CASSEMARYNEQFF
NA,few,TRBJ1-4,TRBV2,TGTGCCACCACCAAGCTAGGAGCAACTAATGAAAAACTGTTTTTT,CATTKLGATNEKLFF
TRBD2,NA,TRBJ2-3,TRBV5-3,TGTGCCAGAAGCTTGGTTGAGCGGGAGACAGATACGCAGTATTTT,CARSLVERETDTQYF
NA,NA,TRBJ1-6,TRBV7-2,TGTGCCAGCAGCGTCTGGGAGGGTCGGAATTCACCCCTCCACTTT,CASSVWEGRNSPLHF
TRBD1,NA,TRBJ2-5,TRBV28,TGTGCCAGCAGTTTCTGGGACAGGGCGGGCCAAGAGACCCAGTACTTC,CASSFWDRAGQETQYF
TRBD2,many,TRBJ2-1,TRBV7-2,TGTGCCAGCAGCTACGATTTTTGGGGAGGGGACAATGAGCAGTTCTTC,CASSYDFWGGDNEQFF
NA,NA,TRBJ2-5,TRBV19,TGTGCCAGTAGTGGTCAGATATGGTATCCCCAGTACTTC,CASSGQIWYPQYF
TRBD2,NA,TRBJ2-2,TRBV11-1,TGTGCCAGCAGACGAACTAGCGGGGGCCTAGGGGAGCTGTTTTTT,CASRRTSGGLGELFF
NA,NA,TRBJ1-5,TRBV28,TGTGCCAGCAGTCTGGGGGGGGGAAATCAGCCCCAGCATTTT,CASSLGGGNQPQHF
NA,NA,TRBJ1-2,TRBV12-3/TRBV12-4,TGTGCCAGCAGTTTTAGAGGTGATGGCTACACCTTC,CASSFRGDGYTF
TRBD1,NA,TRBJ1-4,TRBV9,TGTGCCAGCAGCGTAGGGGGACAGGGGGCCGGAAAACTGTTTTTT,CASSVGGQGAGKLFF
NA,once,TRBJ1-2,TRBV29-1,TGCAGCGTTGAAGATCTTACCGTTTTTAGCGGCTATGGCTACACCTTC,CSVEDLTVFSGYGYTF
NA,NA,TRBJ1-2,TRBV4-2,TGTGCCAGCAGCCAAGTCCCGGTTACTAACTATGGCTACACCTTC,CASSQVPVTNYGYTF
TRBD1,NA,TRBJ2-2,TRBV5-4,TGTGCCAGCAGCGCCCGGGACAGCGGCACCGGGGAGCTGTTTTTT,CASSARDSGTGELFF
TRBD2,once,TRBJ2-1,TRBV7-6,TGTGCCAGCAGCCCGGGACTAGCGGGATCCGGGTTCTTC,CASSPGLAGSGFF
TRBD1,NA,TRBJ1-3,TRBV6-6,TGTGCCAGCACCGGGGACAGGGGGCAAGGAAACACCATATATTTT,CASTGDRGQGNTIYF
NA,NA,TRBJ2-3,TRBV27,TGTGCCAGCAGGCGGTCTAGCGTTAACACAGATACGCAGTATTTT,CASRRSSVNTDTQYF
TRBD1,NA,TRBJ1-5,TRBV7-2,TGTGCCAGCAGCCACCGGACAGGGGGCCGTGCTGATCAGCCCCAGCATTTT,CASSHRTGGRADQPQHF
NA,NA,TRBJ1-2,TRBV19,TGTGCCAGTAGTTGGACTCTCCTCTATGGCTACACCTTC,CASSWTLLYGYTF
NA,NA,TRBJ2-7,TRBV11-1,TGTGCCAGCAGCTTAGCCCCACACTACGAGCAGTACTTC,CASSLAPHYEQYF
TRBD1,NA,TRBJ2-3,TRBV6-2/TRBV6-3,TGTGCCAGCAGTTACGCGCTTACAGGGGGCGAACAAGATACGCAGTATTTT,CASSYALTGGEQDTQYF
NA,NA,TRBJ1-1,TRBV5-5,TGTGCCAGCAGCTTGGGGGACACGCGCTCTGAAGCTTTCTTT,CASSLGDTRSEAFF
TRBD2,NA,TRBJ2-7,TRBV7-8,TGTGCCAGCAGCCTGAGACTAGCGGGGGCCTACGAGCAGTACTTC,CASSLRLAGAYEQYF
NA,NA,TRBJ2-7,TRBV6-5,TGTGCCAGCAGTTCCCCAGTCTCCTACGAGCAGTACTTC,CASSSPVSYEQYF
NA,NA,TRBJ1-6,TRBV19,TGTGCCAGTAGTATCGGGCCAGCGGGCCCCCTCCACTTT,CASSIGPAGPLHF
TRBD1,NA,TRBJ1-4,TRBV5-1,TGCGCCAGCAGCTTGGCCGGGACAGGTGATGAAAAACTGTTTTTT,CASSLAGTGDEKLFF
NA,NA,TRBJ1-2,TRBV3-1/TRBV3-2,TGTGCCAGCAGCCAGATCATACAGGGAGGGGGAGGCTACACCTTC,CASSQIIQGGGGYTF
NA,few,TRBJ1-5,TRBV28,TGTGCCAGCAGTGGCGGGGGGGCCGGATTTCAGCCCCAGCATTTT,CASSGGGAGFQPQHF
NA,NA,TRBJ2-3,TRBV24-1,TGTGCCACCAGTGATTTGCGGAGCACAGATACGCAGTATTTT,CATSDLRSTDTQYF
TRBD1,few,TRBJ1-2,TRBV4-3,TGCGCCAGCAGCGAAGACAGGGGATATGGCTACACCTTC,CASSEDRGYGYTF
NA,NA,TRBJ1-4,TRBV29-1,TGCAGCGTTGAGGGGACTGGCGGTGAAAAACTGTTTTTT,CSVEGTGGEKLFF
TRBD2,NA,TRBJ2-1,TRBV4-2,TGTGCCAGCAGCCATTTACCCACTAGCGCTTCATACAATGAGCAGTTCTTC,CASSHLPTSASYNEQFF
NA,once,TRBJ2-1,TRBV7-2,TGTGCCAGCAGCTTAGACAGTAGCTACAATGAGCAGTTCTTC,CASSLDSSYNEQFF
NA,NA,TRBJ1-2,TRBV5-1,TGCGCCAGCAGCTTGTTCGAGGGGGGGTATGGCTACACCTTC,CASSLFEGGYGYTF
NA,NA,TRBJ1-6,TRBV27,TGTGCCAGTCGGACAGTGGATTCACCCCTCCACTTT,CASRTVDSPLHF
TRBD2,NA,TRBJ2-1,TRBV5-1,TGCGCCAGCACCCGGGGGGGAGGATACAATGAGCAGTTCTTC,CASTRGGGYNEQFF
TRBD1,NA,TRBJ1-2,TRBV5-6,TGTGCCAGCAGTTCGGGACAGCACTATGGCTACACCTTC,CASSSGQHYGYTF
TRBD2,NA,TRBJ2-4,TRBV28,TGTGCCAGCAGACCCAGACTAGCGGGCGGGATAGCCAAAAACATTCAGTACTTC,CASRPRLAGGIAKNIQYF
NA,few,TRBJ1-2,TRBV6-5,TGTGCCAGCACCCAGGGCGGGAGAGGCTACACCTTC,CASTQGGRGYTF
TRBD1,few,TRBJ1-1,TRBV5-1,TGCGCCAGCAGCGACCCGACAGGGGGCTCCACTGAAGCTTTCTTT,CASSDPTGGSTEAFF
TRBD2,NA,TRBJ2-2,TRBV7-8,TGTGCCAGCAGCTCGCCGGGACTAGCGGGAGTCTGGACCGGGGAGCTGTTTTTT,CASSSPGLAGVWTGELFF
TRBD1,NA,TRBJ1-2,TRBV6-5,TGTGCCAGCAGTTACAGCTTTAGGGACAGTCCTGGCTACACCTTC,CASSYSFRDSPGYTF
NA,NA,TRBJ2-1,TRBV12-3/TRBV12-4,TGTGCCAGCAGTTACAGGGTTAATGAGCAGTTCTTC,CASSYRVNEQFF